Presented here are 7 T cell receptor beta chains from one specimen sequenced in a study of blood T cell repertoires in COVID-19. Profiling relied on immunoSEQ multiplex PCR, and the TCRdb table lists in-frame clones only, not all of them. The table lists approximately 350,000 clones, under 85% of them singletons. The specimen was PBMCs or T cells enriched from blood (not recorded which). The receptors here all came from a woman in her forties or fifties who had recovered from COVID-19.

The chain uses TRBV5-5 and TRBJ1-2; the match to TRBD1 covers 11 bases. The CDR3 consists of 15 residues. Per the germline V gene, CDR1 is SGHKS and CDR2 is YYEKEE (reference sequence). V lost 0 bases, J lost 8 bases, and 6 bases stayed unmatched. In DNA form, the CDR3 reads TGTGCCAGCAGCTTGGCCGGGGGACAGGGGGGAGGCTACACCTTC. Its protein is CASSLAGGQGGGYTF.

This sequence joins TRBV29-1 and TRBJ2-1; perhaps TRBD2 as D (5 bases). The V gene lost 0 bases and the J gene lost 7 bases, with 22 bases spanning the gap. This CDR3 contains 17 residues. The germline CDR1 and CDR2 sequences are SQVTM and ANQGSEA. CDR3: CSVEDLRGSQGSNEQFF. The CDR3 DNA reads TGCAGCGTTGAAGATCTTCGAGGGTCTCAAGGGTCGAATGAGCAGTTCTTC.

The rearrangement joins TRBV4-2 to TRBJ2-3; unclear D gene. V was cut by 0 bases and J by 5 bases, with 9 bases left in between. This CDR3 has 14 residues. Germline CDR1 and CDR2: LGHNA and YNFKEQ. The CDR3 bases are TGTGCCAGCAGCCAAGATCTTCAGGTAGATACGCAGTATTTT. Translation: CASSQDLQVDTQYF.

The rearrangement links TRBV2 to TRBJ2-3, with D uncertain. Trimming took 3 bases from V and 3 from J, leaving 13 bases between them. CDR3 length equals 15 residues. Germline values: CDR1 SNHLY, CDR2 FYNNEI. CDR3 sequence reads: CASSEQVVPTDTQYF. For the CDR3, the DNA is TGTGCCAGCAGTGAGCAGGTAGTCCCGACAGATACGCAGTATTTT.

This sequence joins TRBV19 and TRBJ1-1; D perhaps matches TRBD1 (5 bases). CDR3 length equals 14 residues. CDR1 and CDR2 (germline): LNHDA, SQIVND (reference sequence). Trimming removed 7 bases from V and 1 base from J, with 13 bases in between. DNA for the CDR3: TGTGCCAGTACCAAGACAGCTTCGAACACTGAAGCTTTCTTT. Its translation is CASTKTASNTEAFF.

The chain has TRBV14 and TRBJ2-2, with a possible D match to TRBD2 (6 bases). Trimming stripped 1 base from V and 2 bases from J, with 14 bases between. CDR3 length: 17 amino acids. CDR1 and CDR2 from the germline V gene are SGHDN and FVKESK. The CDR3 DNA sequence: TGTGCCAGCAGCCAAGGCCGGGGGACTTTTAACACCGGGGAGCTGTTTTTT. Residues: CASSQGRGTFNTGELFF.

Only one count was recorded for this clone. The chain uses TRBV14 and TRBJ1-3, with a weak D call TRBD1 (5 bases). This CDR3 spans 16 amino acids. The germline V and J ends were trimmed by 3 bases and 2 bases, with 14 bases remaining between them. Germline V gene sequence: CDR1 SGHDN, CDR2 FVKESK. CDR3 bases: TGTGCCAGCAGCCAGTCAACAGGACTAACTGGAAACACCATATATTTT. This encodes CASSQSTGLTGNTIYF. Full variable domain (rest looked up from reference TRBV14 and TRBJ1-3): EAGVTQFPSHSVIEKGQTVTLRCDPISGHDNLYWYRRVMGKEIKFLLHFVKESKQDESGMPNNRFLAERTGGTYSTLKVQPAELEDSGVYFCASSQSTGLTGNTIYFGEGSWLTVV.